One and the same sample provided the 32 T cell receptor beta chains below, sequenced in a study of blood T cell repertoires in COVID-19. Sequencing used immunoSEQ multiplex PCR; TCRdb keeps in-frame clones, though not all of them. The sample lists 200,000 to 250,000 clones, about nine tenths occurring once. The sequenced sample consisted of peripheral blood. These TCRs come from a man aged 60 to 69 who had recovered from COVID-19.

This CDR3 reads CASRRREPNEQFF. Written as DNA, the CDR3 is TGTGCCAGCCGCCGGCGGGAGCCAAATGAGCAGTTCTTC. The gene calls are TRBV27 and TRBJ2-1; 7 bases are shared with TRBD2. V was clipped by 8 bases and J by 7 bases; unmatched bases: 8. The CDR3 sequence is 13 residues long. Germline V gene data show CDR1 as MNHEY and CDR2 as SMNVEV (reference sequence).

The rearrangement links TRBV3-1 (or the pseudogene TRBV3-2) to TRBJ2-7; D is uncertain. Germline-derived CDR1 and CDR2 are LGHDT and YNNKEL (reference sequence). CDR3 length: 15 amino acids. V was pared by 0 bases and J by 2 bases, with 11 bases between. The CDR3 DNA follows: TGTGCCAGCAGCCAAGACCTTTCTCCTACCTACGAGCAGTACTTC. Translating it yields CASSQDLSPTYEQYF.

This chain connects TRBV29-1 to TRBJ2-2; TRBD1 matches 12 bases. Germline assignment: CDR1 SQVTM and CDR2 ANQGSEA. The CDR3 is made up of 15 amino acids. The J segment lost 2 bases and the V segment lost 7 bases, leaving 5 bases of the junction unmatched. DNA for the CDR3: TGCAGCGCCCGGGACAGGGGGCAAAACACCGGGGAGCTGTTTTTT. Translated: CSARDRGQNTGELFF.

V is TRBV6-4 and J is TRBJ2-3, with D tentatively TRBD2 (6 bases). The V gene's germline CDR1 is MRHNA and CDR2 SNTAGT. This CDR3 contains 14 residues. With 9 bases removed from V and 3 bases from J, the gap between germline ends came to 16 bases. The CDR3 DNA follows: TGTGCCAGTTCCGGGACTCACGGTACAGATACGCAGTATTTT. Residues: CASSGTHGTDTQYF.

CDR3 sequence: CSALRGWSGNTIYF. CDR3 DNA sequence: TGCAGCGCTTTGAGGGGGTGGTCTGGAAACACCATATATTTT. V usage is TRBV29-1 and J usage is TRBJ1-3, with D possibly being TRBD1 (6 bases). Trimming took off 7 bases at V and 1 base at J, with 14 bases between the two ends. Germline lookup yields CDR1 SQVTM and CDR2 ANQGSEA. The CDR3 has 14 amino acids.

The V and J genes are TRBV28 and TRBJ2-1, with TRBD2 matching 8 bases. CDR1 and CDR2 from the germline V gene are MDHEN and SYDVKM. This CDR3 region has 17 residues. The V segment lost 6 bases and the J segment 9 bases; nucleotides outside the gene matches: 19. This CDR3 is CASRTGGATGSYGEQFF. The CDR3 DNA sequence: TGTGCCAGCAGGACGGGGGGGGCGACGGGTTCTTATGGTGAGCAGTTCTTC.

The chain is built from TRBV4-1 and TRBJ2-1; D uncertain. Germline V gene data show CDR1 as MGHRA and CDR2 as YSYEKL. V lost 8 bases and J 7 bases, leaving 9 bases between the germline ends. CDR3 length: 11 residues. CDR3 in DNA: TGCGCCAGCGTGATGAGGAATGAGCAGTTCTTC. Protein: CASVMRNEQFF.

The rearrangement joins TRBV21-1 to TRBJ2-7; the DNA was not used to check the table's D call, TRBD1. TRBV21-1 corresponds to a pseudogene. This CDR3 contains 12 residues. CDR3 residues: CASSNGGQGKYF. CDR3 coding DNA: TGTGCCAGCAGCAATGGTGGACAGGGAAAGTACTTC.

The J gene is TRBJ2-7, the V gene TRBV9; weak D call: TRBD1 (5 bases). The CDR3 runs to 11 residues. The V end was cut by 0 bases, the J end by 8 bases, with 6 bases between. Germline values: CDR1 SGDLS, CDR2 YYNGEE. The CDR3 DNA sequence: TGTGCCAGCAGCGTAGAGGGGAAGCAGTACTTC. This encodes CASSVEGKQYF.

The chain links TRBV7-2 to TRBJ2-1; no firm D call. The length of the CDR3 is 13 residues. Germline lookup yields CDR1 SGHTA and CDR2 FQGNSA. With 1 base removed from V and 6 bases from J, the gap between germline ends came to 7 bases. The CDR3 coding sequence is TGTGCCAGCAGCTTAGAACTAATCAATGAGCAGTTCTTC. Translating it yields CASSLELINEQFF.

The CDR3 nucleotides read TGTGCCAGCAACAATCTAGCGGAAGAGACCCAGTACTTC. Protein sequence: CASNNLAEETQYF. The gene calls are TRBV9 and TRBJ2-5; 7 bases map to TRBD2. J gave up 3 bases and V 6 bases, and 5 bases lay outside the gene matches. This CDR3 has 13 amino acids. CDR1 SGDLS and CDR2 YYNGEE come from the germline V gene.

This clone has just a few counts. The chain recombines TRBV7-9 with TRBJ2-2; possible D gene TRBD2, 5 bases. Germline-derived CDR1 and CDR2 are SEHNR and FQNEAQ (reference sequence). This CDR3 has 18 residues. V gave up 5 bases and J gave up 3 bases, with 22 bases separating them. CDR3 nucleotides: TGTGCCAGCAGCCCCTGGACTTCCCGTTTAATGGACACCGGGGAGCTGTTTTTT. Translated, it gives CASSPWTSRLMDTGELFF.

The V gene is TRBV15, the J gene TRBJ2-7, with 10 bases lining up with TRBD1. V trimming: 0 bases; J trimming: 3 bases; junction bases outside the gene matches: 5. CDR1 and CDR2 from the germline V gene are LNHNV and YYDKDF (reference sequence). This CDR3 comprises 16 residues. The DNA for the CDR3 is TGTGCCACCAGCAGAGATTTGGGACAGGGGATCTACGAGCAGTACTTC. Its translation is CATSRDLGQGIYEQYF.

The gene calls are TRBV10-2 and TRBJ2-1; D not certain. Trimming stripped 8 bases from V and 5 bases from J, with 10 bases between. CDR3 length: 12 amino acids. The germline gives CDR1 WSHSY, CDR2 SAAADI. CDR3 DNA sequence: TGCGCCAGCCACTCGCCTCACAATGAGCAGTTCTTC. It specifies CASHSPHNEQFF.

The genes are TRBV27 and TRBJ1-5, with 9 bases lining up with TRBD1. With V trimmed by 6 bases and J by 7 bases, 10 bases remained unmatched. Germline lookup yields CDR1 MNHEY and CDR2 SMNVEV (reference sequence). This CDR3 is built from 15 residues. The CDR3 coding sequence is TGTGCCAGCAGGACAACAGGGGGCAGGAAACAGCCCCAGCATTTT. Translating gives CASRTTGGRKQPQHF.

This sequence joins TRBV6-5 and TRBJ1-6; D possibly corresponds to TRBD1 (5 bases). The germline gives CDR1 MNHEY, CDR2 SVGAGI. Deletions cut 6 bases from V and 0 bases from J, with 6 bases between. The CDR3 is 14 residues long. The CDR3 here is CASSRDSYNSPLHF. Here the CDR3 DNA reads TGTGCCAGCAGCAGGGACTCCTATAATTCACCCCTCCACTTT.

This clone was observed once. The J gene is TRBJ1-1, the V gene TRBV12-3 or TRBV12-4; TRBD1 matches 8 bases. J gave up 7 bases and V 6 bases, and 7 bases lay outside the gene matches. The CDR3 has 13 amino acids. The CDR3 protein is CASRPGGRDEAFF. CDR3 nucleotides: TGTGCCAGCAGACCAGGGGGCCGGGATGAAGCTTTCTTT.

This clone showed up just once. The rearrangement joins TRBV15 to TRBJ1-6; D is ambiguous. This CDR3 comprises 15 residues. Trimming cost V 3 bases and J 5 bases, with 11 bases left between them. From germline, CDR1 is LNHNV and CDR2 YYDKDF (reference sequence). The CDR3 here is CATSSRTGNNSPLHF. The DNA of the CDR3 is TGTGCCACCAGCAGTAGGACGGGGAATAATTCACCCCTCCACTTT. The full variable domain, rest sourced from reference TRBV15 and TRBJ1-6, is DAMVIQNPRYQVTQFGKPVTLSCSQTLNHNVMYWYQQKSSQAPKLLFHYYDKDFNNEADTPDNFQSRRPNTSFCFLDIRSPGLGDTAMYLCATSSRTGNNSPLHFGNGTRLTVT.

The CDR3 DNA is TGCGCCAGCAGCGTGTCTAGCGGGGGAGTCTACAATGAGCAGTTCTTC. Translated, it gives CASSVSSGGVYNEQFF. The chain combines TRBV5-1 with TRBJ2-1, with TRBD2 matching over 10 bases. This CDR3 spans 16 amino acids. V lost 4 bases to trimming and J lost 3 bases; unmatched junction nucleotides: 7. The V gene's germline CDR1 is SGHRS and CDR2 YFSETQ. The full variable domain, with the rest looked up from reference TRBV5-1 and TRBJ2-1, is KAGVTQTPRYLIKTRGQQVTLSCSPISGHRSVSWYQQTPGQGLQFLFEYFSETQRNKGNFPGRFSGRQFSNSRSEMNVSTLELGDSALYLCASSVSSGGVYNEQFFGPGTRLTVL.

The count of this clone is one. This chain connects TRBV7-9 to TRBJ1-2; D is perhaps TRBD1 (6 bases). The V end was cut by 6 bases, the J end by 3 bases, with 14 bases between. Germline V lookup: CDR1 SEHNR, CDR2 FQNEAQ (reference sequence). This CDR3 is 14 amino acids long. Here the CDR3 DNA reads TGTGCCAGCAGAGTCAAGGGGGATGACTATGGCTACACCTTC. Translation: CASRVKGDDYGYTF.

V and J are TRBV24-1 and TRBJ2-3; 12 bases line up with TRBD2. The germline V gene encodes CDR1 KGHDR and CDR2 SFDVKD. The CDR3 has 16 amino acids. The trim removed 2 bases at V and 3 bases at J, leaving 2 bases unmatched. Written as DNA, the CDR3 is TGTGCCACCAGTGATTGGACTAGCGGGGAAACAGATACGCAGTATTTT. As protein: CATSDWTSGETDTQYF.

The rearrangement links TRBV6-1 to TRBJ1-1, with TRBD1 matching 7 bases. Trimming removed 2 bases from V and 4 bases from J; junction bases left unmatched: 4. Germline assignment: CDR1 MNHNS and CDR2 SASEGT. The CDR3 sequence is 14 residues long. Here the CDR3 reads CASSEKGALTEAFF. For the CDR3, the DNA is TGTGCCAGCAGTGAAAAGGGGGCGCTCACTGAAGCTTTCTTT.

V gene TRBV5-1 combines with J gene TRBJ1-2; 7 bases agree with TRBD1. With 5 bases clipped from V and 0 bases from J, the junction kept 7 bases outside the gene matches. This CDR3 comprises 15 residues. Germline CDR1 SGHRS, CDR2 YFSETQ. This chain's CDR3 is CASREGALANYGYTF. As DNA, the CDR3 is TGCGCCAGCAGGGAGGGGGCCCTAGCTAACTATGGCTACACCTTC.

The chain is built from TRBV19 and TRBJ2-2, with D maybe TRBD1 (6 bases). Trimming removed 5 bases at V and 2 bases at J, with 12 bases between. Germline values: CDR1 LNHDA, CDR2 SQIVND (reference sequence). The CDR3 consists of 15 residues. CDR3 in amino acids: CASSQPGQNTGELFF. The CDR3 coding sequence is TGTGCCAGTAGTCAGCCGGGACAAAACACCGGGGAGCTGTTTTTT. The whole variable domain, filled in from reference TRBV19 and TRBJ2-2, reads DGGITQSPKYLFRKEGQNVTLSCEQNLNHDAMYWYRQDPGQGLRLIYYSQIVNDFQKGDIAEGYSVSREKKESFPLTVTSAQKNPTAFYLCASSQPGQNTGELFFGEGSRLTVL.

The chain joins TRBV19 to TRBJ2-1, with 12 bases identical to TRBD2. J lost 4 bases, V lost 4 bases, and 14 bases had no gene match. The CDR3 has 19 amino acids. In germline, CDR1 is LNHDA, CDR2 SQIVND (reference sequence). The chain's CDR3 is CASSKAPKTSGRIYNEQFF. The CDR3 DNA reads TGTGCCAGTAGTAAAGCCCCCAAAACTAGCGGGAGGATTTACAATGAGCAGTTCTTC.

The chain is built from TRBV19 and TRBJ2-7; possible D gene TRBD1, 6 bases. The CDR3 totals 12 residues. The germline V gene has CDR1 LNHDA and CDR2 SQIVND (reference sequence). With 5 bases removed from V and 2 bases from J, the gap between germline ends came to 7 bases. Written as DNA, the CDR3 is TGTGCCAGTAGTCAGGGGCCCTACGAGCAGTACTTC. Residues: CASSQGPYEQYF.

The chain employs TRBV28 and TRBJ1-2; 7 nucleotides line up with TRBD1. This CDR3 spans 15 amino acids. Germline V lookup: CDR1 MDHEN, CDR2 SYDVKM. With V trimmed by 7 bases and J by 1 base, 9 bases remained unmatched. The CDR3 nucleotides read TGTGCCAGCATCACCAACAGGGGCCGTAACTATGGCTACACCTTC. It yields the protein CASITNRGRNYGYTF.

The genes are TRBV5-8 and TRBJ1-1, with 8 bases aligning to TRBD1. The CDR3 runs 15 residues. The V segment lost 4 bases and the J segment 3 bases; nucleotides outside the gene matches: 8. The germline V gene has CDR1 SGHTS and CDR2 YDEGEE. The CDR3 spells CASSPWTGWDTEAFF. The DNA for the CDR3 is TGTGCCAGCAGCCCATGGACAGGGTGGGACACTGAAGCTTTCTTT.

This chain connects TRBV7-8 to TRBJ2-7; a possible D gene is TRBD2 (6 bases). The CDR3 sequence is 15 residues long. V lost 1 base, J lost 6 bases, and 16 bases lay in between. Germline CDR1 and CDR2: SGHVS and FQNEAQ. CDR3 sequence: CASSLVWGGISEQYF. The DNA for the CDR3 is TGTGCCAGCAGCTTAGTATGGGGCGGGATCTCCGAGCAGTACTTC.

A single count supports this clone. The chain employs TRBV7-6 and TRBJ1-4, with a possible D match to TRBD1 (5 bases). Trimming cost V 4 bases and J 0 bases, with 9 bases left between them. Per germline, CDR1 SGHVS and CDR2 FNYEAQ. The CDR3 is 15 amino acids. Here the CDR3 reads CASSSGQTTNEKLFF. CDR3 sequence (DNA): TGTGCCAGCAGCTCCGGACAAACAACTAATGAAAAACTGTTTTTT.

This clone was seen a single time. This chain uses TRBV20-1 with TRBJ2-1; no definite D call. The CDR3 covers 15 residues. The V end lost 3 bases, the J end lost 0 bases, and 12 bases lay between the germline ends. The V gene's germline CDR1 is DFQATT and CDR2 SNEGSKA (reference sequence). CDR3 coding DNA: TGCAGTGCTAGTCCCGCCTCGAGCTCCTACAATGAGCAGTTCTTC. Residues: CSASPASSSYNEQFF.

The rearrangement joins TRBV9 to TRBJ2-2; D may be TRBD1 (6 bases). Deletions cut 0 bases from V and 1 base from J, with 10 bases between. Looked up from germline, CDR1 is SGDLS and CDR2 is YYNGEE. This CDR3 contains 16 residues. The CDR3 loop is CASSVEQGRNTGELFF. The CDR3 DNA reads as TGTGCCAGCAGCGTAGAGCAGGGGAGGAACACCGGGGAGCTGTTTTTT.